Listed here are 3 T cell receptor beta chains from one sample, sequenced in a study of blood T cells in healthy people across ages. Combining a sample-barcoded 5' primer with a J-beta primer mix, a second PCR ran for about 6 to 12 cycles. TCRdb independently ran MiXCR on the 5' RACE reads; one entry per CDR3 protein. Of some 1,800,000 distinct CDR3 sequences in the sample, approximately 39% were seen once. Sequences were obtained from blood. These receptors all stem from a human donor in good health.

This clonotype has just one count. The chain carries TRBV2 and TRBJ1-2, with 9 positions matching TRBD1. The junction had 8 bases not matched to a gene; V was cut back by 6 bases and J by 0 bases. Germline assignment: CDR1 SNHLY and CDR2 FYNNEI. The CDR3 is 16 residues long. The CDR3 coding sequence is TGTGCCAGCAGGGGGGACAGGGACTTAGCTAACTATGGCTACACCTTC. This gives the protein CASRGDRDLANYGYTF.

This clonotype was counted between two and nine times. V gene TRBV4-3 combines with J gene TRBJ2-4; D is possibly TRBD2 (7 bases). From germline, CDR1 is LGHNA and CDR2 YSLEER. V lost 1 base and J lost 6, with 22 bases in between. The CDR3 is made up of 18 amino acids. The CDR3 reads CASSQGGGGAGLGNIQYF. The DNA of the CDR3 is TGCGCCAGCAGCCAAGGAGGGGGGGGTGCGGGGCTCGGAAACATTCAGTACTTC.

The CDR3 nucleotides are TGTGCCAGCAGAGACATCCACCGAGAGGCCGAGCAGTACTTC. Protein: CASRDIHREAEQYF. V gene TRBV6-1 combines with J gene TRBJ2-4, with no clear D. The J call may be mistaken, given a closer DNA end match to TRBJ2-7. CDR1 is MNHNS and CDR2 is SASEGT in the germline V gene. CDR3 size: 14 residues.